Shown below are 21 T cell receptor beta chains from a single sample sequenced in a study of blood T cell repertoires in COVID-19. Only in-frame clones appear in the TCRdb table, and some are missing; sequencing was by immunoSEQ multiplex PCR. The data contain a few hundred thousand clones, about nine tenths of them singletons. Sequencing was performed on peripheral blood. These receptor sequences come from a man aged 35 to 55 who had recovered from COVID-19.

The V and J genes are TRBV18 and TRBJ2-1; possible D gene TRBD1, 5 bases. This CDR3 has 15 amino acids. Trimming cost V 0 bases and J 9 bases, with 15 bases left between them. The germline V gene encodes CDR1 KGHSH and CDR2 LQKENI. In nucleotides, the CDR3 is TGTGCCAGCTCACCACCGCGCAGGGTTGTTATTGAGCAGTTCTTC. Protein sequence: CASSPPRRVVIEQFF.

The CDR3 protein is CASSSATSGSFFSYNEQFF. In DNA, the CDR3 is TGTGCCAGCAGCTCGGCCACTAGCGGGAGTTTTTTCTCCTACAATGAGCAGTTCTTC. The chain carries TRBV7-3 and TRBJ2-1; 11 nucleotides line up with TRBD2. The trim removed 4 bases at V and 0 bases at J, leaving 11 bases unmatched. The CDR3 extends over 19 amino acids. The germline gives CDR1 SGHTA, CDR2 FQGTGA. The variable domain in full, completed from reference TRBV7-3 and TRBJ2-1, reads GAGVSQTPSNKVTEKGKYVELRCDPISGHTALYWYRQSLGQGPEFLIYFQGTGAADDSGLPNDRFFAVRPEGSVSTLKIQRTERGDSAVYLCASSSATSGSFFSYNEQFFGPGTRLTVL.

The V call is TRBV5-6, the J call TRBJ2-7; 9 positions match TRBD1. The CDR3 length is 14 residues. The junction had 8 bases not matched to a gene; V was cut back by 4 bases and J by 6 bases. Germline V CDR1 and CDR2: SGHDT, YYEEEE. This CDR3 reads CASSPLGTGREQYF. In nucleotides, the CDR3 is TGTGCCAGCAGCCCATTGGGGACAGGGCGCGAGCAGTACTTC. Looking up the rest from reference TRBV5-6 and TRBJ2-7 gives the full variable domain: DAGVTQSPTHLIKTRGQQVTLRCSPKSGHDTVSWYQQALGQGPQFIFQYYEEEERQRGNFPDRFSGHQFPNYSSELNVNALLLGDSALYLCASSPLGTGREQYFGPGTRLTVT.

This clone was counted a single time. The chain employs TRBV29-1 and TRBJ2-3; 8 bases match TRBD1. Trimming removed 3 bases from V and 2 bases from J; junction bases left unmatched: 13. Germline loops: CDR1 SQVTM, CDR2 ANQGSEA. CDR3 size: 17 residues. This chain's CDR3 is CSVDSSLVQGATDTQYF. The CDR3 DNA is TGCAGCGTTGATTCTTCCCTTGTCCAGGGGGCCACAGATACGCAGTATTTT.

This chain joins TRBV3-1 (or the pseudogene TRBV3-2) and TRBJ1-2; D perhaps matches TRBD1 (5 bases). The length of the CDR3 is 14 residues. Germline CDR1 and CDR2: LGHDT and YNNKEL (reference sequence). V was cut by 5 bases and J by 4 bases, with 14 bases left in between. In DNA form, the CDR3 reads TGTGCCAGCAGCTACAACCAGGGTTCCTATGGCTACACCTTC. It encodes CASSYNQGSYGYTF.

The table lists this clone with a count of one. For the CDR3, the DNA is TGTGCCAGCAGGCAGGGTGTAGGTTCACCCCTCCACTTT. Translated, it gives CASRQGVGSPLHF. This chain links TRBV7-2 with TRBJ1-6; tentatively, D is TRBD1 (5 bases). The CDR3 totals 13 residues. V dropped 6 bases and J dropped 9 bases, with 12 bases sitting between them. Germline values: CDR1 SGHTA, CDR2 FQGNSA.

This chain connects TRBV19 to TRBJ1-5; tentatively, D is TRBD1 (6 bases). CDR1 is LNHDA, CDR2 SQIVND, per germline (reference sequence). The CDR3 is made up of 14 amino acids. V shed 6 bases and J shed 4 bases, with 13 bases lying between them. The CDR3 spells CASRKQGSNQPQHF. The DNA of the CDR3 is TGTGCCAGTAGAAAACAGGGTTCAAATCAGCCCCAGCATTTT.

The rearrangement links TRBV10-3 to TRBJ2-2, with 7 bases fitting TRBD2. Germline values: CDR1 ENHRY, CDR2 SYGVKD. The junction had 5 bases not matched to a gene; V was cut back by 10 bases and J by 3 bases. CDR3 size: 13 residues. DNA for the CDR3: TGTGCCACTTGGGGGGGTGACACCGGGGAGCTGTTTTTT. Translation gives CATWGGDTGELFF.

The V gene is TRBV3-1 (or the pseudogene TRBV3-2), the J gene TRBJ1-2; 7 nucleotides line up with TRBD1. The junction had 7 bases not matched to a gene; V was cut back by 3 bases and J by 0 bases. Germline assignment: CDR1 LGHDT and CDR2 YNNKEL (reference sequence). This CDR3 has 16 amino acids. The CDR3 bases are TGTGCCAGCAGCCAGAAGGACAGGTCAACTAACTATGGCTACACCTTC. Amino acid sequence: CASSQKDRSTNYGYTF.

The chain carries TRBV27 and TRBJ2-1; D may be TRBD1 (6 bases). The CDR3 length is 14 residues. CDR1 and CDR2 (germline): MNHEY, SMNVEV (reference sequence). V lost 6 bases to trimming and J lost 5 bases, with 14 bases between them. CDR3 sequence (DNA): TGTGCCAGCAGCCGACCCGACAGGAACAATGAGCAGTTCTTC. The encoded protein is CASSRPDRNNEQFF.

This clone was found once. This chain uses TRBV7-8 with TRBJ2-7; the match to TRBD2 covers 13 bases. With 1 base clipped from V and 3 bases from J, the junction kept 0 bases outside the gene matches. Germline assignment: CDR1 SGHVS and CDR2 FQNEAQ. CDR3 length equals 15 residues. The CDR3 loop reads CASSLGTSGGYEQYF. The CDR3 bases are TGTGCCAGCAGCTTAGGGACTAGCGGGGGCTACGAGCAGTACTTC.

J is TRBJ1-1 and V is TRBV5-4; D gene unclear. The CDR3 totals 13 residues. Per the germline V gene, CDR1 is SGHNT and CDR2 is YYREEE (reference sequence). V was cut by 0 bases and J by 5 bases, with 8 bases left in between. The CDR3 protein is CASSLDGLTEAFF. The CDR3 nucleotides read TGTGCCAGCAGCTTGGACGGTTTGACTGAAGCTTTCTTT.

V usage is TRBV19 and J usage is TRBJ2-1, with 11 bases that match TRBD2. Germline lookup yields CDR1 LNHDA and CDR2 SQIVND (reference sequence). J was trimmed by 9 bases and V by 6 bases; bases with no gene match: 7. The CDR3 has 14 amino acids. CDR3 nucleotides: TGTGCCAGTAGCACTAGCGGGAGTATCGGTGAGCAGTTCTTC. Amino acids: CASSTSGSIGEQFF.

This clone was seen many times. CDR3 coding DNA: TGCGCCAGCAGCCAAGCCTTAGGAGGTTGGACTGAAGCTTTCTTT. It codes for CASSQALGGWTEAFF. The chain links TRBV4-3 to TRBJ1-1; D is uncertain. V dropped 1 base and J dropped 5 bases, with 14 bases sitting between them. The CDR3 is 15 amino acids. CDR1 and CDR2 (germline): LGHNA, YSLEER.

The CDR3 DNA reads as TGTGCCAGTAGTATAGGCACAGGGCCCTACGAGCAGTACTTC. The encoded protein is CASSIGTGPYEQYF. J is TRBJ2-7 and V is TRBV19; maybe TRBD1 (6 bases). CDR1 is LNHDA, CDR2 SQIVND, per germline (reference sequence). V was clipped by 1 base and J by 2 bases, with 9 bases between them. The CDR3 runs 14 residues.

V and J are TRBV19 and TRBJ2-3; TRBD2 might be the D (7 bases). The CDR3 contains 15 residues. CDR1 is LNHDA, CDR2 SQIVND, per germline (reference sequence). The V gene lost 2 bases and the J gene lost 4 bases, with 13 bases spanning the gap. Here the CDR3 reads CASSITPGGPDTQYF. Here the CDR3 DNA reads TGTGCCAGTAGTATAACCCCCGGGGGGCCAGATACGCAGTATTTT.

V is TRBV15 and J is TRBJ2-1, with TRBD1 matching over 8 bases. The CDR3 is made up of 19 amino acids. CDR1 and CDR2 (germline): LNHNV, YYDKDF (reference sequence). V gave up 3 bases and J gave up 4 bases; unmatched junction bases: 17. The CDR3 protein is CATSSRTGRWDARYNEQFF. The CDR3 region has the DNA TGTGCCACCAGCAGCCGGACAGGGCGATGGGACGCCCGATACAATGAGCAGTTCTTC.

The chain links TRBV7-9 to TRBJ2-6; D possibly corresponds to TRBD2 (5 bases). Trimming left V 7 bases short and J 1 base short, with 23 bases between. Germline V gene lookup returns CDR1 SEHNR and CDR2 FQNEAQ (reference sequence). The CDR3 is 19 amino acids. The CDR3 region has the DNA TGTGCCAGCACTCCATCCTCGACGGGAACTTTGTCTGGGGCCAACGTCCTGACTTTC. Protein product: CASTPSSTGTLSGANVLTF.

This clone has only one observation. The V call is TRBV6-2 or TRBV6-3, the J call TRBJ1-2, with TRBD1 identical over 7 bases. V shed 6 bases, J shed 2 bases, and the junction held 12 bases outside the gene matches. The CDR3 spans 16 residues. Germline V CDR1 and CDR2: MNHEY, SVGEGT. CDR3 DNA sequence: TGTGCCAGCAGCTCCCATGGGACAGATCTAAACTATGGCTACACCTTC. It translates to CASSSHGTDLNYGYTF.

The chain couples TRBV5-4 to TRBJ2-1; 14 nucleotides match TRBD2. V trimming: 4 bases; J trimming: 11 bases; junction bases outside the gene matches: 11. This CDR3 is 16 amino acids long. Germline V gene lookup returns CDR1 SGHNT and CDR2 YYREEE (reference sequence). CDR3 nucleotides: TGTGCCAGCAGCACGGGACTAGCGGGAGCCGGAGGACAGCAGTTCTTC. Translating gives CASSTGLAGAGGQQFF.

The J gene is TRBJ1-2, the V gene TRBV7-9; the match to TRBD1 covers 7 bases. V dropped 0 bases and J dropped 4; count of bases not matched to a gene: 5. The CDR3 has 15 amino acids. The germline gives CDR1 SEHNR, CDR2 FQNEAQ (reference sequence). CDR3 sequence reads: CASSLADRAAYGYTF. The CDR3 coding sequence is TGTGCCAGCAGCTTAGCAGACAGGGCGGCCTATGGCTACACCTTC.